This T cell receptor beta chain was recorded in a study of PD-L1 blockade in urothelial cancer. Study-level information: Counts from blood samples showed a median of 141,255 T cells.

The time point here: pretreatment peripheral blood. Here immunoSEQ multiplex PCR was the method, and the copy in TCRdb shows in-frame clones only, minus some. The data hold over 75,000 clones, with around 92% observed a single time. V shed 9 bases and J shed 1 base, with 12 bases lying between them. Germline CDR1 reads LNHDA; CDR2 reads SQIVND (reference sequence). CDR3 length equals 13 residues. This sequence was found in a woman aged 80 or older with urothelial cancer. This chain links TRBV19 with TRBJ1-1, with a tentative D call TRBD1 (6 bases). The sample here was PBMCs, taken around atezolizumab (anti-PD-L1) treatment. CDR3 bases: TGTGCCAGCACGGACAGTTCGAACACTGAAGCTTTCTTT. This sequence encodes CASTDSSNTEAFF.